Following are 3 T cell receptor beta chains from one sample sequenced in a study of shared clonotypes between healthy human individuals. Naivety among CD8 cells was defined by CD45RO negativity and positive CCR7 selection, thereby excluding terminally differentiated effector memory CD45RA+ cells. Assay: immunoSEQ multiplex PCR; the TCRdb copy retains only in-frame clones and omits some. The sample yields about 550,000 clones, 95% to 96% seen once. Sequenced input: naive CD8+ T cells sorted from blood. These receptors all come from a woman younger than 45 in good health.

The DNA for the CDR3 is TGTGCCAGCAGCGCCGAGGGGGTCTGGAGCTCCTACAATGAGCAGTTCTTC. This encodes CASSAEGVWSSYNEQFF. The rearrangement links TRBV9 to TRBJ2-1, with a weak D call TRBD1 (6 bases). Trimming removed 3 bases at V and 0 bases at J, with 16 bases between. Germline assignment: CDR1 SGDLS and CDR2 YYNGEE. The CDR3 has 17 residues.

The rearrangement links TRBV21-1 to TRBJ2-1; the D call in the table, TRBD2, was not verified against the DNA. TRBV21-1 is a pseudogene. This CDR3 contains 17 residues. CDR3 nucleotide sequence: TGTGCCAGCAGCAAAGTTTGCGTTCTAGCGGAGACCAATGAGCAGTTCTTC. Protein: CASSKVCVLAETNEQFF.

This chain uses TRBV4-1 with TRBJ2-7, with D uncertain. Germline CDR1 is MGHRA and CDR2 is YSYEKL. The CDR3 covers 13 residues. V gave up 1 base and J gave up 2 bases, with 6 bases separating them. Here the CDR3 DNA reads TGCGCCAGCAGCCAAGTGCAGGCCTACGAGCAGTACTTC. This translates into CASSQVQAYEQYF.